This T cell receptor beta chain stems from a study of shared clonotypes between healthy human individuals. There are 14 residues in the CDR3. The V gene's germline CDR1 is SGHTA and CDR2 FQGNSA. The junction had 1 base not matched to a gene; V was cut back by 5 bases and J by 4 bases. Comments on this clone: Its cognate antigen is unknown. Other nucleotide sequences in the sample specify the same CDR3.

The study, taken as a whole, reports: Sequencing of the sorted subsets was shown by rarefaction to be incomplete despite large depth. Naive CD4 clonotypes were shared across a few donors at about 5%.

TCRdb's table, derived via immunoSEQ multiplex PCR, lists solely in-frame clones and lacks some. This sample has roughly 1,500,000 clones, with around 98% found just once. The origin of this receptor is a man aged 30-40 years in good health. The sample comprised naive CD4+ T cells sorted from blood. The subset: CD45RA+ positively selected. The chain joins TRBV7-2 to TRBJ2-1; the match to TRBD2 covers 11 bases. CDR3 protein: CASSRTSGYNEQFF. Written as DNA, the CDR3 is TGTGCCAGCAGCCGGACTAGCGGGTACAATGAGCAGTTCTTC.